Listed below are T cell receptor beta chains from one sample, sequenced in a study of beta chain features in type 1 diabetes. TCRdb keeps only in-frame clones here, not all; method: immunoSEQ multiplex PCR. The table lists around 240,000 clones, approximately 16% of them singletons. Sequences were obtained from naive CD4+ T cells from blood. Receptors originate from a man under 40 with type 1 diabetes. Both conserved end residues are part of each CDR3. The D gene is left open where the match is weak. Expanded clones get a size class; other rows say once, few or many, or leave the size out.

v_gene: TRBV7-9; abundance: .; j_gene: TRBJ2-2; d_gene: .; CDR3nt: TGTGCCAGCAGCTTACACAACGAGGAGCTGTTTTTT; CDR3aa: CASSLHNEELFF
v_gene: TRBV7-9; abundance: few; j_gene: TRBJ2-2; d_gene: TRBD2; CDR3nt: TGTGCCAGCAGCGTCACTAGCGGGAGTTCGAACACCGGGGAGCTGTTTTTT; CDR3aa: CASSVTSGSSNTGELFF
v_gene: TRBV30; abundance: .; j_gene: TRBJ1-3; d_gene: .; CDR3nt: TGTGCCTGGAGCCCAGGGCTTGGAAACACCATATATTTT; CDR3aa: CAWSPGLGNTIYF
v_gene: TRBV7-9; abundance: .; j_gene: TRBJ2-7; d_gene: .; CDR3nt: TGTGCCAGCAGCTTAGTGACAGACGAGCAGTACTTC; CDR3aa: CASSLVTDEQYF
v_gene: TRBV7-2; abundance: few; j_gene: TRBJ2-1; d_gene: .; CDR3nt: TGTGCCTCAAAGGGATTTACCAATGAGCAGTTCTTC; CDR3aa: CASKGFTNEQFF
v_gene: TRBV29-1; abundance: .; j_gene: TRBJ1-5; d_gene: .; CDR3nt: TGCAGCGTTAAAACAGGTGGTAGCAATCAGCCCCAGCATTTT; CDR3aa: CSVKTGGSNQPQHF
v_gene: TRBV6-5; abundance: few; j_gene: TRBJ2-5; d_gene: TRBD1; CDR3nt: TGTGCCAGCAGCAGAGGGACAGGGGGCAGGGAGACCCAGTACTTC; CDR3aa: CASSRGTGGRETQYF
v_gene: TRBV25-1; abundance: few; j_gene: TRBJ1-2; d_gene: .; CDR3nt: TGTGCCAGCAGTGAATACAGTGTAAGCTATGGCTACACCTTC; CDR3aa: CASSEYSVSYGYTF
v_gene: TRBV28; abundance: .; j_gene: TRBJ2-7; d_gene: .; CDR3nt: TGTGCCAGCAGCGTACTAGTCCAAAGCTCCTACGAGCAGTACTTC; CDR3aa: CASSVLVQSSYEQYF
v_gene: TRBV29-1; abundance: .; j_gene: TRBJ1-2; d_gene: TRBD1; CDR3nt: TGCAGCGCCGGGGGACAGGGCTATGGCTACACCTTC; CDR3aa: CSAGGQGYGYTF
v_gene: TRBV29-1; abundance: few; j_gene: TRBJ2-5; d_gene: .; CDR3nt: TGCAGCGTTGACGAGGGGCAAGAGACCCAGTACTTC; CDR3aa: CSVDEGQETQYF